This T cell receptor (beta chain) was retrieved from a study of blood T cell repertoires in COVID-19. On the study more broadly: PBMCs, B-cell-depleted T cells, or T cells provided the cDNA or gDNA that made up the material.

Trimming took 4 bases from V and 3 from J, leaving 9 bases between them. This CDR3 is 12 amino acids long. Germline CDR1 reads SQVTM; CDR2 reads ANQGSEA. In the study's own analysis: Nucleated cell number was recorded as an estimate derived from reference gene primer amplification. Data came from immunoSEQ multiplex PCR; TCRdb stores just in-frame clones and leaves some out. V and J calls and clone size are those listed in that table; D and trimming were worked out from the DNA. The sample consists of about 160,000 clones, about four fifths of them appearing once. This TCR derives from a human donor with acute or convalescent COVID-19. The donor label of this sample is uncertain. Sequencing was done on a sample of peripheral blood. The chain carries TRBV29-1 and TRBJ2-5; possibly TRBD1 for D (5 bases). The CDR3 coding sequence is TGCAGCGTTGTGAGCAGGGAAGAGACCCAGTACTTC. Amino acid sequence: CSVVSREETQYF.